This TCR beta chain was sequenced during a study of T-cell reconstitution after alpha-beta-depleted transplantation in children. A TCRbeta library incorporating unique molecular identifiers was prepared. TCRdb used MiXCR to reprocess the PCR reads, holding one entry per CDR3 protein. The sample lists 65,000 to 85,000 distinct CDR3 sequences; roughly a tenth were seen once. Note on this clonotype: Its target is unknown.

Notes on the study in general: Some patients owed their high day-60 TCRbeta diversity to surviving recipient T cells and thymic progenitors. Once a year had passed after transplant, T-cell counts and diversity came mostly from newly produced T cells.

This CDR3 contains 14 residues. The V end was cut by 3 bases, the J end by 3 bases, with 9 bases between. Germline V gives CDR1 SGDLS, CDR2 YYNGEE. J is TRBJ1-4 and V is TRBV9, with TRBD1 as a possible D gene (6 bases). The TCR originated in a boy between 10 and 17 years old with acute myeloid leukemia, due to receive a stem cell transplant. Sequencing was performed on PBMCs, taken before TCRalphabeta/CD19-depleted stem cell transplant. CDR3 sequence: CASSDRDANEKLFF. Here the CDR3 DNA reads TGTGCCAGCAGCGACAGGGATGCTAATGAAAAACTGTTTTTT.